The rows below give T cell receptor beta chains drawn from one sample of a study of CD8+ T cells in alopecia areata. Clones were sequenced by immunoSEQ multiplex PCR, and TCRdb holds only the in-frame ones, with some missing. The repertoire holds around 180,000 clones, approximately 67% seen once, with 1.3% in the top ten. The sequences come from CD4+ T cells sorted from blood, collected around week 50, from a patient treated with tofacitinib. These receptors were obtained from a human donor with alopecia areata. Both conserved end residues are part of each CDR3. The D gene is left open where the match is weak. Expanded clones are given a class, and other clones once, few, many or no size at all.

D	size	J	V	DNA	CDR3
-	-	TRBJ2-3	TRBV7-2	TGTGCCAGCAGCCTACGACAGAACCCAGATACGCAGTATTTT	CASSLRQNPDTQYF
-	-	TRBJ2-3	TRBV29-1	TGCAGCGTTGTGAACGGCCGATCTCAGTATTTT	CSVVNGRSQYF
-	-	TRBJ2-4	TRBV5-1	TGCGCCAGCAGCGTTGGGTGGGAGTCAGCCAAAAACATTCAGTACTTC	CASSVGWESAKNIQYF
-	-	TRBJ2-6	TRBV29-1	TGCAGCGCCCAATCTGGGGCCAACGTCCTGACTTTC	CSAQSGANVLTF
-	-	TRBJ1-2	TRBV30	TGTGCCTGGAGTGCCTTAGCCGGGGTTGGTGGCTACACCTTC	CAWSALAGVGGYTF
-	-	TRBJ2-1	TRBV12-5	TGTGCTAGTGGCATCGAGGGGGGGCCTCGCGATGAGCAGTTCTTC	CASGIEGGPRDEQFF
TRBD2	-	TRBJ2-5	TRBV5-6	TGTGCCAGCAGGGCGGGGGGAGTATCGGAGACCCAGTACTTC	CASRAGGVSETQYF
TRBD1	-	TRBJ1-1	TRBV30	TGTGCCTGGAAGGGGGCGGTTTACACTGAAGCTTTCTTT	CAWKGAVYTEAFF
-	-	TRBJ2-3	TRBV19	TGTGCCAGTAGTATTGAGGGGACGTTACTCACAGATACGCAGTATTTT	CASSIEGTLLTDTQYF
-	-	TRBJ1-1	TRBV7-2	TGTGCCAGCAGCCCAGGACTTTTAGGCACTGAAGCTTTCTTT	CASSPGLLGTEAFF
TRBD2	few	TRBJ2-1	TRBV5-1	TGCGCCAGCAGCTCCACTAGCGGGGGTTACTCCTACAATGAGCAGTTCTTC	CASSSTSGGYSYNEQFF
TRBD2	-	TRBJ2-5	TRBV29-1	TGCAGCGTTGAAGGTGGTAGCGGGGGGGCTGAATCACAAGAGACCCAGTACTTC	CSVEGGSGGAESQETQYF
TRBD2	-	TRBJ2-1	TRBV29-1	TGCAGCGTTGGGACTAGCAATTTTCTTGGGCAGTTCTTC	CSVGTSNFLGQFF
-	once	TRBJ1-1	TRBV2	TGTGCCAGCAGTGAAGATGTAGCTGAAGCTTTCTTT	CASSEDVAEAFF
-	once	TRBJ1-1	TRBV4-1	TGCGCCAGCAGCCAGACGCTCTATGGACGGATTCAGGACACTGAAGCTTTCTTT	CASSQTLYGRIQDTEAFF
-	-	TRBJ1-1	TRBV9	TGTGCCAGCAGCGCGACCCTCTTGAACACTGAAGCTTTCTTT	CASSATLLNTEAFF
-	-	TRBJ2-3	TRBV7-2	TGTGCCAGCACGTCCCCTTGGGATACGCAGTATTTT	CASTSPWDTQYF
TRBD1	-	TRBJ1-5	TRBV30	TGTGCCTGGAGCGCCCTGGGACAGGGAGGTCAGCCCCAGCATTTT	CAWSALGQGGQPQHF
TRBD1	-	TRBJ1-2	TRBV30	TGTGCCTGGAGTGGACAGGGTTATGGCTACACCTTC	CAWSGQGYGYTF
-	once	TRBJ2-5	TRBV25-1	TGTGCCAGCAGTGACCGACTTGGGGAGACCCAGTACTTC	CASSDRLGETQYF
TRBD2	-	TRBJ2-3	TRBV7-6	TGTGCCAGCAGCCCGTGGGCTAGCGGGGGCACAGATACGCAGTATTTT	CASSPWASGGTDTQYF
TRBD1	-	TRBJ2-2	TRBV5-1	TGCGCCAGCAGCTCCAGGGACAGCACCGGGGAGCTGTTTTTT	CASSSRDSTGELFF
TRBD1	-	TRBJ2-5	TRBV27	TGTGCCAGCAGTCTCGGACAGGGCTACCAAGAGACCCAGTACTTC	CASSLGQGYQETQYF
-	-	TRBJ2-5	TRBV29-1	TGCAGCGTTGTTCCCAGGGGTCGGGAGACCCAGTACTTC	CSVVPRGRETQYF
-	once	TRBJ1-2	TRBV5-1	TGCGCCAGCGGGCCCTCAGGCCTCGCCAACTATGGCTACACCTTC	CASGPSGLANYGYTF
TRBD1	-	TRBJ2-1	TRBV15	TGTGCCACCAGCAGACCCACAGGGGCCTCCTACAATGAGCAGTTCTTC	CATSRPTGASYNEQFF
-	-	TRBJ2-6	TRBV29-1	TGCAGCGTGGGGGAGGGGGCCTCGACTGGGGCCAACGTCCTGACTTTC	CSVGEGASTGANVLTF
TRBD1	-	TRBJ2-3	TRBV29-1	TGCAGCGTTGAAGGAGAAAGGGGGCGGTCGGATACGCAGTATTTT	CSVEGERGRSDTQYF
TRBD2	-	TRBJ2-1	TRBV9	TGTGCCAGCAGCCCCTCTAGCGGGGGGGCCTACAATGAGCAGTTCTTC	CASSPSSGGAYNEQFF
-	-	TRBJ2-3	TRBV7-9	TGTGCCACCCGAGAAACACAGGGTATCACAGATACGCAGTATTTT	CATRETQGITDTQYF
-	-	TRBJ2-1	TRBV6-5	TGTGCCAGCAGTTCCTGGAATGAGCAGTTCTTC	CASSSWNEQFF
-	-	TRBJ2-2	TRBV19	TGTGCCAGCTCCCCCGACAGTGACACCGGGGAGCTGTTTTTT	CASSPDSDTGELFF
-	-	TRBJ2-5	TRBV7-8	TGTGCCAGCAGCCTCCCCGGGGTCACAGAGACCCAGTACTTC	CASSLPGVTETQYF
-	-	TRBJ1-1	TRBV29-1	TGCAGCGTTGGAATCGTCACTGAAGCTTTCTTT	CSVGIVTEAFF
-	-	TRBJ1-1	TRBV30	TGTGCCTGCCGGACGGGGAACACTGAAGCTTTCTTT	CACRTGNTEAFF
TRBD1	-	TRBJ1-2	TRBV10-3	TGTGCCATCAGTGACGAGGGACAGCCTAGGAACTATGGCTACACCTTC	CAISDEGQPRNYGYTF
-	-	TRBJ2-6	TRBV9	TGTGCCAGCAGCGTCACTCCGGGACAAGCGTCCTCTGGGGCCAACGTCCTGACTTTC	CASSVTPGQASSGANVLTF
-	-	TRBJ2-7	TRBV15	TGTGCCACCAGCAGAGGAGGGGGGCCGGAAAAGGGCGAGCAGTACTTC	CATSRGGGPEKGEQYF
TRBD1	-	TRBJ1-4	TRBV27	TGTGCCAGCAGTTCGACAGGGTGGAGTGAAAAACTGTTTTTT	CASSSTGWSEKLFF
TRBD1	-	TRBJ1-2	TRBV27	TGTGCCAGCAGTTCAGAAATCACAGGGGCTGGCTACACCTTC	CASSSEITGAGYTF
-	-	TRBJ1-6	TRBV5-1	TGCGCCAGCAGCGAGACAGTTAATTCACCCCTCCACTTT	CASSETVNSPLHF
-	few	TRBJ2-5	TRBV4-3	TGCGCCAGCAGCCAAGGGACGCAAGAGACCCAGTACTTC	CASSQGTQETQYF
-	-	TRBJ1-2	TRBV19	TGTGCCACCACCCGGGGGAACAGCTTGTATGGCTACACCTTC	CATTRGNSLYGYTF
-	-	TRBJ2-5	TRBV7-2	TGTGTTCAGAAGGCGGACAGAGACCAAGAGTCCCAGTACTTC	CVQKADRDQESQYF
TRBD1	-	TRBJ2-7	TRBV6-6	TGTGCCAGCAGGGATGACAGGGGGTGGTCGTACGAGCAGTACTTC	CASRDDRGWSYEQYF
-	-	TRBJ2-5	TRBV6-5	TGTGCCAGCAGTTACGGAGGGGGGATGGGCCAAGAGACCCAGTACTTC	CASSYGGGMGQETQYF
TRBD1	-	TRBJ2-1	TRBV29-1	TGCAGCGCTGGAGTCCTCGGGACAGGTAGTGATGAGCAGTTCTTC	CSAGVLGTGSDEQFF
TRBD2	few	TRBJ2-7	TRBV15	TGTGCCACCAGCAGAGATCCGGCGGGGGGCACCTACGAGCAGTACTTC	CATSRDPAGGTYEQYF
-	few	TRBJ2-3	TRBV15	TGTGCCACCAGCAGGGGAACAGATACGCAGTATTTT	CATSRGTDTQYF
-	-	TRBJ1-2	TRBV7-3	TGTGCCAGCAGCGACTCCAGGGGAAACGGCTACACCTTC	CASSDSRGNGYTF
-	few	TRBJ1-2	TRBV11-2	TGTGCCAGCAGTATGGACAGCTTTCATGGCTACACCTTC	CASSMDSFHGYTF
TRBD2	once	TRBJ2-3	TRBV10-3	TGTGCCATCCTTCCGAGCGGGGGGGTGTTCACAGATACGCAGTATTTT	CAILPSGGVFTDTQYF
-	once	TRBJ2-3	TRBV15	TGTGCCACCAGCAGTGCACGGGTGGCAGGCACAGATACGCAGTATTTT	CATSSARVAGTDTQYF
-	few	TRBJ2-5	TRBV27	TGTGCCAGCAGTTTACGGGGGCCGGGGGAGACCCAGTACTTC	CASSLRGPGETQYF
-	-	TRBJ2-1	TRBV2	TGTGCCAGCAGTGAAGAAGGGGTGAACGGTTACAATGAGCAGTTCTTC	CASSEEGVNGYNEQFF
TRBD2	-	TRBJ2-1	TRBV5-6	TGTGCCAGCGGGACTAGACCTAATGAGCAGTTCTTC	CASGTRPNEQFF
-	-	TRBJ1-4	TRBV29-1	TGCAGCGTTCCCGGGCCCGGACGGGAAAAACTGTTTTTT	CSVPGPGREKLFF
TRBD1	-	TRBJ2-4	TRBV19	TGTGCCAGTAGTTTGACAGGGGGCGCAGCCAAAAACATTCAGTACTTC	CASSLTGGAAKNIQYF
-	once	TRBJ1-1	TRBV29-1	TGCAGCGTTGGAGGGCAGTCGAACACTGAAGCTTTCTTT	CSVGGQSNTEAFF